In its sample, the clone carrying this T cell receptor (beta chain) was seen many times. Its antigen is still unknown. The record originates from a study of T cell repertoires in cytomegalovirus infection. TCRdb called the reads again in MiXCR, with one record for every CDR3 protein. Counted here are about 190,000 distinct CDR3 sequences, 28% occurring once; the ten biggest clones make up roughly 32%. General observations from the study: Dominating the ex vivo response were TCR beta clonotypes that were CMV-specific and HLA-C-restricted.

The clonotype comes from a human donor in good health (CMV status not recorded). Some clones in this sample may be carry-over from other donors' samples. Sequencing input: PBMCs.

CDR3 sequence (DNA): TGTGCCAGCAGCCCCACCCCGGGACAGGGCTCCGAGCAGTACTTC. This encodes CASSPTPGQGSEQYF. The chain couples TRBV7-2 to TRBJ2-7; 9 nucleotides align to TRBD1. Germline V gene sequence: CDR1 SGHTA, CDR2 FQGNSA. This CDR3 has 15 residues. V was pared by 5 bases and J by 6 bases, with 11 bases of the junction left unmatched.